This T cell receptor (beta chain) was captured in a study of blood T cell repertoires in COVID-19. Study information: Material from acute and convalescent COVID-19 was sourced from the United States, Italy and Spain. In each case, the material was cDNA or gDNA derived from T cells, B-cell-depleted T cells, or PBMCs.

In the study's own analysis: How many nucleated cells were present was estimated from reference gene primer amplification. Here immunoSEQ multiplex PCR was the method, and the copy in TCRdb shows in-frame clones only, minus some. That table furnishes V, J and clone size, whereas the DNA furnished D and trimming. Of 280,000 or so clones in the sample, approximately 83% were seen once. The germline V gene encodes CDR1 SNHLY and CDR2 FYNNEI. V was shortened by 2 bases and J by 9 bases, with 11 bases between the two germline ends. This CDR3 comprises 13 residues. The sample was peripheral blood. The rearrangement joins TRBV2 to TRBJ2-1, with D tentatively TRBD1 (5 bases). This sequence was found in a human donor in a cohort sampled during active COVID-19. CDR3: CASSESTGIEQFF. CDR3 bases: TGTGCCAGCAGTGAATCCACAGGTATTGAGCAGTTCTTC.